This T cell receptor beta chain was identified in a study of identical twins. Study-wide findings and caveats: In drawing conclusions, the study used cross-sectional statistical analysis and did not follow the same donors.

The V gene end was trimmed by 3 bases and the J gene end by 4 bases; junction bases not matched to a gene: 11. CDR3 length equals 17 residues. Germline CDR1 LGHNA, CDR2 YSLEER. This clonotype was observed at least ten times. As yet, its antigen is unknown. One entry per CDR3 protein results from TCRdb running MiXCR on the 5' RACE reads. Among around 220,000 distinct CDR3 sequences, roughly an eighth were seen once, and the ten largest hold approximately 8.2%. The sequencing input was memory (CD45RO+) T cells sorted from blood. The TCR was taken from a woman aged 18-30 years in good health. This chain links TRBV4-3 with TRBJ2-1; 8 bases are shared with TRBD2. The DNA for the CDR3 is TGCGCCAGCAGCCACAACCCAACTAGCGGAACGTACAATGAGCAGTTCTTC. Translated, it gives CASSHNPTSGTYNEQFF.